The source of this TCR beta chain is a study of T cell responses to AZD1222 COVID-19 vaccine. Generated by immunoSEQ multiplex PCR, the TCRdb table keeps only in-frame clones and is missing some. Of 95,000 to 150,000 clones in the sample, over 75% were seen once. Notes on the study in general: Reports indicate that nearly half of spike-specific TCRs are directed at unmutated variant regions.

As regards this clone: No antigen is known for it.

This sample comprised peripheral blood, obtained on day 0 of AZD1222 vaccination. The receptor's source is an adult in good health.

In nucleotides, the CDR3 is TGTGCCAGCAGCTTACCCCCGGGACTATTAAGCTGGGGGAACAATGAGCAGTTCTTC. Its translation: CASSLPPGLLSWGNNEQFF. This sequence joins TRBV11-3 and TRBJ2-1; 7 bases match TRBD2. The length of the CDR3 is 19 residues. The germline V gene has CDR1 SGHNT and CDR2 YENEEA. Trimming cost V 2 bases and J 5 bases; bases outside gene matches: 18.